This T cell receptor (beta chain) was sequenced during a study of blood T cell repertoires in COVID-19. In the study overall: The United States, Italy and Spain supplied acute and convalescent COVID-19 samples.

Study processing details: Amplifying reference gene primers gave estimates of nucleated cell counts. TCRdb keeps only in-frame clones here, not all; method: immunoSEQ multiplex PCR. V and J calls and clone size are copied from that table; D and trimming were computed from the DNA. Seen here are more than 200,000 clones, less than 90% observed once, and the top ten hold 4.2%. Looked up from germline, CDR1 is LNHNV and CDR2 is YYDKDF (reference sequence). V was clipped by 3 bases and J by 3 bases, with 6 bases between them. The CDR3 is 13 amino acids. The TCR originated in a man between 60 and 75 years old with acute or convalescent COVID-19. The sequenced sample was peripheral blood. The rearrangement joins TRBV15 to TRBJ2-1; D perhaps matches TRBD1 (6 bases). For the CDR3, the DNA is TGTGCCACCAGCAGGGACAGCTACAATGAGCAGTTCTTC. Translation: CATSRDSYNEQFF. The complete variable domain, with remaining parts taken from reference TRBV15 and TRBJ2-1, reads DAMVIQNPRYQVTQFGKPVTLSCSQTLNHNVMYWYQQKSSQAPKLLFHYYDKDFNNEADTPDNFQSRRPNTSFCFLDIRSPGLGDTAMYLCATSRDSYNEQFFGPGTRLTVL.